Following are 8 T cell receptor beta chains from one sample sequenced in a study of shared clonotypes between healthy human individuals. Method: immunoSEQ multiplex PCR; TCRdb's copy keeps in-frame clones and lacks some. The sample shows about 1,500,000 clones, roughly 97% of them seen only once. The sequencing input was naive CD4+ T cells sorted from blood. Documented subset: CD45RA+ positively selected. The receptors were sampled from a man younger than 45 in good health.

The rearrangement links TRBV11-2 to TRBJ2-1, with D perhaps given as TRBD1 or TRBD2 (6 bases each). This CDR3 region has 15 residues. V lost 1 base and J 6 bases, leaving 13 bases between the germline ends. Germline V gene sequence: CDR1 SGHAT, CDR2 FQNNGV. This CDR3 reads CASSLVGGPVNEQFF. CDR3 nucleotides: TGTGCCAGCAGCTTAGTAGGGGGGCCCGTCAATGAGCAGTTCTTC.

On this clone itself: The identical CDR3 is also encoded by other nucleotide sequences in the sample. This chain connects TRBV6-1 to TRBJ2-1; TRBD2 aligns across 11 bases. V shed 6 bases, J shed 4 bases, and the junction held 5 bases outside the gene matches. The CDR3 has 15 residues. Looked up from germline, CDR1 is MNHNS and CDR2 is SASEGT. The DNA of the CDR3 is TGTGCCAGCAGCCCCGGGACTAGCGGATACAATGAGCAGTTCTTC. Translating gives CASSPGTSGYNEQFF.

About this clone: Different DNA sequences within this sample yield the same CDR3. The genes are TRBV5-5 and TRBJ1-2; D is ambiguous. CDR1 is SGHKS and CDR2 is YYEKEE in the germline V gene (reference sequence). V lost 0 bases and J lost 2, with 8 bases in between. There are 14 residues in the CDR3. In DNA, the CDR3 is TGTGCCAGCAGCTTGGGGCAGGCGAACTATGGCTACACCTTC. Translating gives CASSLGQANYGYTF.

This sequence joins TRBV29-1 and TRBJ2-2; the D gene is possibly TRBD2 (5 bases). The CDR3 length is 14 residues. The germline V gene encodes CDR1 SQVTM and CDR2 ANQGSEA. The V end lost 0 bases, the J end lost 3 bases, and 8 bases lay between the germline ends. In nucleotides, the CDR3 is TGCAGCGTTGAAGACGGGCGGGACACCGGGGAGCTGTTTTTT. This codes for CSVEDGRDTGELFF.

V and J are TRBV29-1 and TRBJ2-1; 14 nucleotides match TRBD2. Germline V gives CDR1 SQVTM, CDR2 ANQGSEA. V shed 7 bases and J 4 bases; nucleotides not matched to a gene: 6. The CDR3 has 15 amino acids. The CDR3 DNA is TGCAGCGCCACGGGACTAGCGGGAGCATACAATGAGCAGTTCTTC. Translated, it gives CSATGLAGAYNEQFF.

The J gene is TRBJ1-1, the V gene TRBV5-1; TRBD1 might be the D (5 bases). Germline CDR1 and CDR2: SGHRS and YFSETQ. CDR3 size: 14 residues. The V end lost 4 bases, the J end lost 10 bases, and 20 bases lay between the germline ends. The CDR3 loop is CASSQDRGRAGAFF. The CDR3 DNA reads TGCGCCAGCAGCCAAGACAGAGGCCGGGCTGGAGCTTTCTTT.

The genes are TRBV2 and TRBJ2-7; 8 bases line up with TRBD1. This CDR3 region has 15 residues. With V trimmed by 8 bases and J by 2 bases, 11 bases remained unmatched. Germline CDR1 reads SNHLY; CDR2 reads FYNNEI. The CDR3 DNA reads as TGTGCCAGCCAAGGGAGACAGGGGACGACCTACGAGCAGTACTTC. Translating gives CASQGRQGTTYEQYF. The complete variable domain, with remaining parts taken from reference TRBV2 and TRBJ2-7, reads EPEVTQTPSHQVTQMGQEVILRCVPISNHLYFYWYRQILGQKVEFLVSFYNNEISEKSEIFDDQFSVERPDGSNFTLKIRSTKLEDSAMYFCASQGRQGTTYEQYFGPGTRLTVT.

As for this clone: The same CDR3 also results from other DNA sequences found in this sample. This sequence joins TRBV28 and TRBJ2-7; either TRBD1 or TRBD2 may fit D (5 bases each). V was shortened by 2 bases and J by 4 bases, with 12 bases between the two germline ends. Germline V gene lookup returns CDR1 MDHEN and CDR2 SYDVKM. The CDR3 runs to 14 residues. The CDR3 nucleotides read TGTGCCAGCAGTTTAGGGGGACCCCCGTACGAGCAGTACTTC. Translating gives CASSLGGPPYEQYF.